This T cell receptor beta chain came from a study of blood T cell repertoires in COVID-19. About the study: T cells, B-cell-depleted T cells, or PBMCs supplied cDNA or gDNA.

Cohort placement rested on clinical history that participants reported themselves. This clone came up once. In the original analysis: Estimates of nucleated cell counts were drawn from the amplification of reference gene primers. Profiled with immunoSEQ multiplex PCR; TCRdb holds only in-frame clones, not every one. D and trimming come from the DNA, and the V and J calls and clone size come from that table. The table includes around 200,000 clones, around 89% detected once. Losses at the gene ends were 0 bases for V and 5 bases for J; bases not matched to a gene: 5. CDR3 size: 15 residues. CDR1 is GTSNPN and CDR2 is SVGIG in the germline V gene (reference sequence).

The TCR comes from a young man who had recovered from COVID-19. Input material: PBMCs or T cells enriched from blood (not recorded which). This rearrangement joins TRBV30 to TRBJ1-4, with 8 bases fitting TRBD1. Here the CDR3 DNA reads TGTGCCTGGAGTGTACCGGACAGGGCCAATGAAAAACTGTTTTTT. Translated: CAWSVPDRANEKLFF. Full variable domain (remainder filled in from reference TRBV30 and TRBJ1-4): SQTIHQWPATLVQPVGSPLSLECTVEGTSNPNLYWYRQAAGRGLQLLFYSVGIGQISSEVPQNLSASRPQDRQFILSSKKLLLSDSGFYLCAWSVPDRANEKLFFGSGTQLSVL.